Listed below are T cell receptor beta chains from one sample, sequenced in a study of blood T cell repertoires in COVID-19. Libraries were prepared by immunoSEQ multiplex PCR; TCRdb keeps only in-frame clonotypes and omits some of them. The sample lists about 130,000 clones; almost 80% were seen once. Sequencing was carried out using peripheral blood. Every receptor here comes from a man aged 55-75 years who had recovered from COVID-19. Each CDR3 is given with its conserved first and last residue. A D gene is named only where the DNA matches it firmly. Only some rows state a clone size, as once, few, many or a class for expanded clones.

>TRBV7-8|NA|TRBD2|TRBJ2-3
TGTGCCAGCAGCTTAATCTGGGACCGGGGGGGCCTAAGCGCAGATACGCAGTATTTT
CASSLIWDRGGLSADTQYF
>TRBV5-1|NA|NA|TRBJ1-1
TGCGCCAGCAGCTTGGGGGAGGGATTCGATGAAGCTTTCTTT
CASSLGEGFDEAFF
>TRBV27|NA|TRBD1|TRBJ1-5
TGTGCCAGCAGTTCAATACTACAGGGGCTCAATCAGCCCCAGCATTTT
CASSSILQGLNQPQHF
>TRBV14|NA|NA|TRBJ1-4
TGTGCCAGCAGCCAAAATCAAGGCGGTAATGAAAAACTGTTTTTT
CASSQNQGGNEKLFF
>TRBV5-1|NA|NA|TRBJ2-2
TGCGCCAGCAGCTACGGGATCGCGAACACCGGGGAGCTGTTTTTT
CASSYGIANTGELFF
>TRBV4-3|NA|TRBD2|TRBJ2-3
TGCGCCAGCAGCCTAGGACTAGCGCCCGCAGATACGCAGTATTTT
CASSLGLAPADTQYF
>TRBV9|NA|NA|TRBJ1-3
TGTGCCAGCACCGGGACTAGCTCTGGAAACACCATATATTTT
CASTGTSSGNTIYF
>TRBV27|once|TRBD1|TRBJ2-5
TGTGCCAGCAGTCCCGGGACAGGGAATGCGGAGGGCGAAGAGACCCAGTACTTC
CASSPGTGNAEGEETQYF
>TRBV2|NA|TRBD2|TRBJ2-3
TGTGCCAGCAGTGAAAGGGAGGGGTCGGTGGCAGATACGCAGTATTTT
CASSEREGSVADTQYF
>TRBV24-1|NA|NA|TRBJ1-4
TGTGCCACCAGTGACAATCACAGGGCAACTAATGAAAAACTGTTTTTT
CATSDNHRATNEKLFF
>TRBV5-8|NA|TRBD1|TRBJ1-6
TGTGCCAGCAGCTTGGCCGGGACAGGCTATTCACCCCTCCACTTT
CASSLAGTGYSPLHF
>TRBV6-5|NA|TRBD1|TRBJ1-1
TGTGCCAGCACCGAAGTAGAGGGGGCGAACACTGAAGCTTTCTTT
CASTEVEGANTEAFF
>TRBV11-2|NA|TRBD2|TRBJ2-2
TGTGCCAGCAGCTTATTTAGAGGAGCGGGAGAGGGCACCGGGGAGCTGTTTTTT
CASSLFRGAGEGTGELFF
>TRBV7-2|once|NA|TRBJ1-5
TGTGCCAGCAGCTTCTGGGGAGATCAGCCCCAGCATTTT
CASSFWGDQPQHF
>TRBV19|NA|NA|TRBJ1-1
TGTGCCAGTAGTATCTCCAGGAACACTGAAGCTTTCTTT
CASSISRNTEAFF
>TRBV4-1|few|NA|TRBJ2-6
TGCGCCAGCAGCCACGCTGACAGGTTGAGAGTCTCTGGGGCCAACGTCCTGACTTTC
CASSHADRLRVSGANVLTF
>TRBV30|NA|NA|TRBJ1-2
TGTGCCTGGAGTGGGAAGACAACTAACTATGGCTACACCTTC
CAWSGKTTNYGYTF
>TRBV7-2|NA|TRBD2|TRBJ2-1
TGTGCCAGCAGCTTACAGCGCGGACTAGCGGGGTACAATGAGCAGTTCTTC
CASSLQRGLAGYNEQFF
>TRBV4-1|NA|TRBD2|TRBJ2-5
TGCGCCAGCAGCCAAGATGGGGCTAGCGGGAGGGCCGGTGAGACCCAGTACTTC
CASSQDGASGRAGETQYF
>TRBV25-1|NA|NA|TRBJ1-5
TGTGCCAGCAGTGAGACGGGAGGTAATCAGCCCCAGCATTTT
CASSETGGNQPQHF
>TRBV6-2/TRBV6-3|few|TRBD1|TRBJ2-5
TGTGCCAGCAGTTACGGGGGACAGGGGGCCCAAGAGACCCAGTACTTC
CASSYGGQGAQETQYF
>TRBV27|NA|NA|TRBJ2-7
TGTGCCAGCCGCGAGCGATTCTCCTACGAGCAGTACTTC
CASRERFSYEQYF
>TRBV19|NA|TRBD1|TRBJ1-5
TGTGCCACCTCCGGGACAGGGGGCAATCAGCCCCAGCATTTT
CATSGTGGNQPQHF
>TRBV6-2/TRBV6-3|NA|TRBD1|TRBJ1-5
TGTGCCAGCAGTTTCTCGACAGGGAGAGAGCAGCCCCAGCATTTT
CASSFSTGREQPQHF
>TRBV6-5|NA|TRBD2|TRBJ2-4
TGTGCCAGCAGTTACTCCGGGGGGGGCGGAAAAAACATTCAGTACTTC
CASSYSGGGGKNIQYF
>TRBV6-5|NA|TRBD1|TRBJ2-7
TGTGCCAGCAGTTACTCGGGGACAGGGTTCTCCTACGAGCAGTACTTC
CASSYSGTGFSYEQYF
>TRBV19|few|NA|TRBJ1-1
TGTGCCAGTAGTCTTAGTCGGTCGAACACTGAAGCTTTCTTT
CASSLSRSNTEAFF
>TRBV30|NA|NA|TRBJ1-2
TGTGCCTGGAGCCAAACGGGGGGGAGCTATGGCTACACCTTC
CAWSQTGGSYGYTF
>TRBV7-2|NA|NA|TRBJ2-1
TGTGCCAGCAGCTTTGGCGGGGCCTACAATGAGCAGTTCTTC
CASSFGGAYNEQFF
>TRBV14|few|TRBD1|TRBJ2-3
TGTGCCAGCAGCCCACTGGGGGACAGGTACACAGATACGCAGTATTTT
CASSPLGDRYTDTQYF
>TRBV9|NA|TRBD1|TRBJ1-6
TGTGCCAGCAGCCGATCCGGCGGGACAGAAAATTCACCCCTCCACTTT
CASSRSGGTENSPLHF
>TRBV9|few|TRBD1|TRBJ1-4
TGTGCCAGCAGCGCGGACAGGGAAGGTGAAAAACTGTTTTTT
CASSADREGEKLFF
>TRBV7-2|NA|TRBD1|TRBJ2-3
TGTGCCAGCGGCCTAGACAGGGGGATGACAGATACGCAGTATTTT
CASGLDRGMTDTQYF
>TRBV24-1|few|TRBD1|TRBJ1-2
TGTGCCACCAGTGATCCCGGGACAGCTAACTATGGCTACACCTTC
CATSDPGTANYGYTF
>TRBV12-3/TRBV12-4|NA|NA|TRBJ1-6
TGTGCCAGCAGTTTTGAGAGGACACCCCTCCACTTT
CASSFERTPLHF
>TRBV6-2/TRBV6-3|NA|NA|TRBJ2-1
TGTGCCAGCAGTGGCCTGGGGGGGGGCGCCTACAATGAGCAGTTCTTC
CASSGLGGGAYNEQFF
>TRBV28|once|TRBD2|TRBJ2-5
TGTGCCAGCAGTTTGTCCACTAGCGGGTACCAAGAGACCCAGTACTTC
CASSLSTSGYQETQYF
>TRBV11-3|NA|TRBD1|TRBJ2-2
TGTGCCAGCAGCTTAGATGCCTGGGGACAGGTCCACACCGGGGAGCTGTTTTTT
CASSLDAWGQVHTGELFF
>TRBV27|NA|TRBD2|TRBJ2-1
TGTGCCAGCAGTTTGAACCCGGGACTAGCTTACAATGAGCAGTTCTTC
CASSLNPGLAYNEQFF
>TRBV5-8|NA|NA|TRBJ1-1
TGTGCCAGCAGCTTGGGGGGACTCCTGAACACTGAAGCTTTCTTT
CASSLGGLLNTEAFF
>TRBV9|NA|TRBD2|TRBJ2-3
TGTGCCAGCAGCGCCCGACTAGCGGGAGTTGCAGATACGCAGTATTTT
CASSARLAGVADTQYF
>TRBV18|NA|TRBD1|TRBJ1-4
TGTGCCAGCTCACTCTCGGGACAGCCTGAAAAACTGTTTTTT
CASSLSGQPEKLFF
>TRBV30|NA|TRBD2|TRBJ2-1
TGTGCCTGGAGTTTTCCGACTAGCGGGAGGGTCATGGGTGAGCAGTTCTTC
CAWSFPTSGRVMGEQFF
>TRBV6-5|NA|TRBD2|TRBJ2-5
TGTGCCAGCAGGCGGGGGGCCGTACCGCAAGAGACCCAGTACTTC
CASRRGAVPQETQYF
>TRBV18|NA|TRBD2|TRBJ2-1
TGTGCCAGCTCACTCGGACTAGCGGATGACAATGAGCAGTTCTTC
CASSLGLADDNEQFF
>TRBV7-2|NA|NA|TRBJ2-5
TGTGCCAGCAGCTTAGGACAGGCGGAGACCCAGTACTTC
CASSLGQAETQYF
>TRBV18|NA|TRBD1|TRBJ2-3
TGTGCCAGCTCACCACGAGGGACAGGTATCACAGATACGCAGTATTTT
CASSPRGTGITDTQYF
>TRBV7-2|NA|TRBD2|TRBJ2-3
TGTGCCAGCAGCTTTAGCGGGAGGAGAATCAGTGCAGATACGCAGTATTTT
CASSFSGRRISADTQYF
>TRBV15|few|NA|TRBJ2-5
TGTGCCACCAGCAGAGATCATGGGACACTGGGGTACCAAGAGACCCAGTACTTC
CATSRDHGTLGYQETQYF
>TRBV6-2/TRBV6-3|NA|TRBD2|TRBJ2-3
TGTGCCAGCAGTCGGCTTGGGGGGGACACAGATACGCAGTATTTT
CASSRLGGDTDTQYF
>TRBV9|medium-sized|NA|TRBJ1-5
TGTGCCAGCAGCGTAGACGGTGCGGGCCAGCCCCAGCATTTT
CASSVDGAGQPQHF
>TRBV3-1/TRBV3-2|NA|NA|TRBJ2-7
TGTGCCAGCAGCCAGGGCGCCGGCTACGAGCAGTACTTC
CASSQGAGYEQYF
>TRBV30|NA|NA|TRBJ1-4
TGTGCCTGGAGCTTTACTGACAGACCGGGCGAAAAACTGTTTTTT
CAWSFTDRPGEKLFF
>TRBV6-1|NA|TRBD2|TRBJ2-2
TGTGCCAGCAGTGACGGAGGCAGGGACTACGCGAACACCGGGGAGCTGTTTTTT
CASSDGGRDYANTGELFF
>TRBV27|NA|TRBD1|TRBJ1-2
TGTGCCAGCAGTTCCTCTGGACAGGGGGCATATGGCTACACCTTC
CASSSSGQGAYGYTF
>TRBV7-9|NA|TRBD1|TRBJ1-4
TGTGCCAGCAGCTCTAACAGGGGGGAGGGTTGGGAAAAACTGTTTTTT
CASSSNRGEGWEKLFF
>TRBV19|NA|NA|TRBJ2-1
TGTGCCAGTAGTATCCTACTCTACAATGAGCAGTTCTTC
CASSILLYNEQFF
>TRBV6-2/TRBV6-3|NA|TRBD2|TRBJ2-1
TGTGCCAGCAGTTACTCTAGCGGGGCAATTTACAATGAGCAGTTCTTC
CASSYSSGAIYNEQFF
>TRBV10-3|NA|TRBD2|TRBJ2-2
TGTGCCATCAGTGGAAAGCGGGAGGCGAACACCGGGGAGCTGTTTTTT
CAISGKREANTGELFF
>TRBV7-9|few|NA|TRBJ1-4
TGTGCCAGCAGCTTAAAGTCATACTCGGTTGAAAAACTGTTTTTT
CASSLKSYSVEKLFF